Listed below are T cell receptor beta chains from one sample, sequenced in a study of regulatory T cells in long-lasting Graves disease. MiXCR, run by TCRdb on the multiplex PCR reads, gives a single entry per CDR3 protein. The table lists 400,000 to 500,000 distinct CDR3 sequences, around 15% of them singletons. The same data also contributed to another study, on T cells in Graves' hyperthyroidism and ophthalmopathy.

Sample: peripheral blood mononuclear cells (PBMCs), taken at new diagnosis, from a patient treated with antithyroid drugs. The receptors derive from a woman between 25 and 40 years old with Graves disease. Each CDR3 is given with its conserved first and last residue. The D gene is left open where the match is weak. The size entry is marked missing in some rows and otherwise reads once, few, many or a size class.

D	size	V	J	DNA	CDR3
NA	NA	TRBV6-2/TRBV6-3	TRBJ1-1	TGTGCCAGCAGTTACTCCGGGGACATGCCGCCTTCCGCCAAAATTCATACCATTCCTGAAGCTTTCTTT	CASSYSGDMPPSAKIHTIPEAFF
TRBD1	few	TRBV2	TRBJ2-6	TGTGCCAGCAGCGACAGGGTTATTGGGGCCAACGTCCTGACTTTC	CASSDRVIGANVLTF
NA	NA	TRBV5-6	TRBJ2-7	TGTGCCAGCAGCTTCAGGGGAGTTAGGGAGCAGTACTTC	CASSFRGVREQYF
NA	few	TRBV10-3	TRBJ1-2	TGTGCCATCAGTCCGGACGGAGCTAACTATGGCTACACCTTC	CAISPDGANYGYTF
NA	many	TRBV20-1	TRBJ1-2	TGCAGTGCTAGAGATGGGCAGCGACTACTCTATGGCTACACCTTC	CSARDGQRLLYGYTF
TRBD2	NA	TRBV11-2	TRBJ2-1	TGTGCCAGCAGCCGCCCTGGGGGGACTAGCGGGAGCAGACTCAATGAGCAGTTCTTC	CASSRPGGTSGSRLNEQFF
TRBD1	many	TRBV7-9	TRBJ1-4	TGTGCCAGCAGCCCTGGACAGGGAGGTTCTGAAAAACTGTTTTTT	CASSPGQGGSEKLFF
NA	NA	TRBV3-1	TRBJ2-2	TGTGCCAGCAGCCACAGTACTAAAGGGAGCACCGGGGAGCTGTTTTTT	CASSHSTKGSTGELFF
TRBD2	many	TRBV7-8	TRBJ2-1	TGTGCCAGCAGCCCCTCCCCACTAGCGGGGAGGTCCAATGAGCAGTTCTTC	CASSPSPLAGRSNEQFF
NA	NA	TRBV2	TRBJ1-2	TGTGCCAGCAGTGAAGATCCGGGACGGAACTATGGCTACACCTTC	CASSEDPGRNYGYTF
NA	NA	TRBV9	TRBJ2-7	TGTGCCAGCAGCGTAGGGGACCGGGGGGAGCAGTACTTC	CASSVGDRGEQYF
NA	NA	TRBV20-1	TRBJ2-3	TGCAGTGTTTCGGGCCGAGATACGCAGTATTTT	CSVSGRDTQYF
NA	NA	TRBV15	TRBJ2-7	TGTGCCACCAGCAGAGATTCAAGGGGTGAGCAGTACTTC	CATSRDSRGEQYF
NA	NA	TRBV19	TRBJ1-1	TGTGCCACCGGGACGCCTGGGGGGCACACTGAAGCTTTCTTT	CATGTPGGHTEAFF
NA	few	TRBV6-2/TRBV6-3	TRBJ2-3	TGTGCCAGCAGTGACCGGGTCGACACAGATACACAGTATTTT	CASSDRVDTDTQYF
TRBD1	many	TRBV3-1	TRBJ2-1	TGTGCCAGCAGCCAAGATAGGCCAGGGGGCGGATACAATGAGCAGTTCTTC	CASSQDRPGGGYNEQFF
TRBD2	NA	TRBV13	TRBJ2-7	TGTGCCAGCAGCATCAGAGCTAGCGGGAGCGAGTACGAGCAGTACTTC	CASSIRASGSEYEQYF
NA	NA	TRBV3-1	TRBJ2-2	TGTGCCAGCAGCCAAGTGTTGGGGGAGCTGTTTTTT	CASSQVLGELFF
TRBD2	many	TRBV12-3/TRBV12-4	TRBJ2-1	TGTGCCAGCAGTCCAGCTAGCGGGAGGGCGGATGAGCAGTTCTTC	CASSPASGRADEQFF
NA	NA	TRBV9	TRBJ1-1	TGTGCCAGCAGCGTAACCCCTGTGGCCACTGAAGCTTTCTTT	CASSVTPVATEAFF
NA	many	TRBV12-3/TRBV12-4	TRBJ2-5	TGTGCCAGCAGTTTGGGCTTTATGGTGGGAGAGACCCAGTACTTC	CASSLGFMVGETQYF
TRBD1	NA	TRBV18	TRBJ1-6	TGTGCCAGCTCACGCACAGGACAGGGGGAGAATTCACCCCTCCACTTT	CASSRTGQGENSPLHF
NA	many	TRBV28	TRBJ1-1	TGTGCCAGCAGTAGGACCCTCCCGTTTAGGGTCCTTATGGACACTGAAGCTTTCTTT	CASSRTLPFRVLMDTEAFF
NA	NA	TRBV6-5	TRBJ1-5	TGTGCCAGCAGTTACTCGAGCCGGGGGGCGAGGGGGCCCCAGCATTTT	CASSYSSRGARGPQHF